One and the same sample provided the 21 T cell receptor beta chains below, sequenced in a study of graft-versus-host responses after intestinal transplantation. Repertoires were generated with immunoSEQ multiplex PCR, while TCRdb's copy carries only in-frame clones and drops some. The sample holds 40,000 or so clones, roughly 87% seen once. The sequencing here drew on PBMCs, taken about 160 weeks after transplant. The receptor set was obtained from a human patient who received an intestinal transplant, so some T cells may come from the graft donor.

The V call is TRBV2, the J call TRBJ1-1; D is undetermined. V was trimmed by 8 bases and J by 8 bases, leaving 3 bases between them. This CDR3 has 8 amino acids. CDR1 is SNHLY and CDR2 is FYNNEI in the germline V gene. The CDR3 here is CASREAFF. As DNA, the CDR3 is TGTGCCAGCCGGGAAGCTTTCTTT. Full variable domain (rest looked up from reference TRBV2 and TRBJ1-1): EPEVTQTPSHQVTQMGQEVILRCVPISNHLYFYWYRQILGQKVEFLVSFYNNEISEKSEIFDDQFSVERPDGSNFTLKIRSTKLEDSAMYFCASREAFFGQGTRLTVV.

This chain connects TRBV6-5 to TRBJ2-7, with 9 bases lining up with TRBD2. CDR3 length: 14 residues. Germline V gene data show CDR1 as MNHEY and CDR2 as SVGAGI. V shed 3 bases, J shed 3 bases, and the junction held 3 bases outside the gene matches. The CDR3 region has the DNA TGTGCCAGCAGTTATGTTAGCGGGAGCTACGAGCAGTACTTC. Protein sequence: CASSYVSGSYEQYF.

CDR3 bases: TGCGCCAGCAGCCCGGTAGGGGGAACTGGAAACACCATATATTTT. Amino acid sequence: CASSPVGGTGNTIYF. The genes are TRBV5-1 and TRBJ1-3, with a weak D call TRBD1 (6 bases). Germline V gives CDR1 SGHRS, CDR2 YFSETQ. The CDR3 sequence is 15 residues long. The V end was cut by 4 bases, the J end by 2 bases, with 13 bases between.

This clone was counted only a few times. The J gene is TRBJ2-7, the V gene TRBV6-6; unclear D gene. CDR1 and CDR2 from the germline V gene are MNHNY and SVGAGI (reference sequence). The V gene lost 8 bases and the J gene lost 6 bases, with 14 bases spanning the gap. This CDR3 is built from 12 residues. This chain's CDR3 is CASGPNLLEQYF. CDR3 DNA sequence: TGTGCCAGCGGCCCAAACCTTCTCGAGCAGTACTTC.

V and J are TRBV15 and TRBJ2-1; TRBD2 is a possible D gene (6 bases). V was shortened by 1 base and J by 5 bases, with 15 bases between the two germline ends. Germline V gene lookup returns CDR1 LNHNV and CDR2 YYDKDF (reference sequence). The CDR3 runs to 16 residues. The CDR3 sequence is CATSRGDASADNEQFF. As DNA, the CDR3 is TGTGCCACCAGCAGAGGAGACGCTAGCGCGGACAATGAGCAGTTCTTC.

The chain recombines TRBV19 with TRBJ1-2; TRBD1 is a possible D gene (6 bases). Trimming cost V 2 bases and J 8 bases, with 12 bases left between them. Germline CDR1 LNHDA, CDR2 SQIVND (reference sequence). The CDR3 runs to 13 residues. The CDR3 DNA reads as TGTGCCAGTAGTATACTGGGGGGCCGGGGCTACACCTTC. Translating it yields CASSILGGRGYTF.

The chain has TRBV7-9 and TRBJ1-1; D ambiguous. This CDR3 contains 13 residues. V gave up 4 bases and J gave up 2 bases, with 8 bases separating them. Germline loops: CDR1 SEHNR, CDR2 FQNEAQ (reference sequence). The CDR3 coding sequence is TGTGCCAGCAGCTCACGGCGAAACACTGAAGCTTTCTTT. Its protein is CASSSRRNTEAFF.

This clone was recorded once. CDR3 DNA sequence: TGTGCCAGCAGCTGGACTTCCAATCAGCCCCAGCATTTT. Protein sequence: CASSWTSNQPQHF. This chain links TRBV5-8 with TRBJ1-5; D unclear. Germline V lookup: CDR1 SGHTS, CDR2 YDEGEE. The length of the CDR3 is 13 residues. V lost 3 bases and J 3 bases, leaving 7 bases between the germline ends. The complete variable domain, with remaining parts taken from reference TRBV5-8 and TRBJ1-5, reads EAGVTQSPTHLIKTRGQQATLRCSPISGHTSVYWYQQALGLGLQFLLWYDEGEERNRGNFPPRFSGRQFPNYSSELNVNALELEDSALYLCASSWTSNQPQHFGDGTRLSIL.

This chain links TRBV7-9 with TRBJ1-6; 8 bases agree with TRBD1. Germline V gene sequence: CDR1 SEHNR, CDR2 FQNEAQ (reference sequence). V lost 3 bases to trimming and J lost 0 bases; unmatched junction nucleotides: 7. The CDR3 has 18 amino acids. The CDR3 here is CASSFGQGGSSYNSPLHF. In DNA form, the CDR3 reads TGTGCCAGCAGCTTTGGACAGGGAGGGAGCTCCTATAATTCACCCCTCCACTTT.

The chain combines TRBV7-9 with TRBJ2-7, with a possible D match to TRBD1 (6 bases). Germline values: CDR1 SEHNR, CDR2 FQNEAQ (reference sequence). V lost 5 bases, J lost 2 bases, and 13 bases lay in between. There are 14 residues in the CDR3. CDR3 in amino acids: CASSLSGATYEQYF. Here the CDR3 DNA reads TGTGCCAGCAGCCTCTCAGGGGCGACCTACGAGCAGTACTTC.

V is TRBV9 and J is TRBJ2-3; 12 bases agree with TRBD2. Unmatched junction bases numbered 4, after V lost 3 bases and J lost 5 bases. CDR1 is SGDLS and CDR2 is YYNGEE in the germline V gene. This CDR3 has 15 residues. This CDR3 is CASSGGLAGVDTQYF. CDR3 DNA: TGTGCCAGCAGCGGGGGACTAGCGGGTGTAGATACGCAGTATTTT. Complete variable domain (other parts from reference TRBV9 and TRBJ2-3): DSGVTQTPKHLITATGQRVTLRCSPRSGDLSVYWYQQSLDQGLQFLIQYYNGEERAKGNILERFSAQQFPDLHSELNLSSLELGDSALYFCASSGGLAGVDTQYFGPGTRLTVL.

The chain's CDR3 is CPRGKGNRGTDTQYF. The CDR3 DNA sequence: TGTCCAAGGGGGAAGGGGAACCGTGGTACAGATACGCAGTATTTT. The genes are TRBV21-1 and TRBJ2-3; the table's D call TRBD1 went unverified against the DNA. TRBV21-1 is noted as a pseudogene. The CDR3 length is 15 residues.

The genes are TRBV18 and TRBJ1-5, with D perhaps matching TRBD1 (5 bases). Trimming left V 4 bases short and J 1 base short, with 17 bases between. Germline loops: CDR1 KGHSH, CDR2 LQKENI. The CDR3 is 17 amino acids. The CDR3 region is CASSLGLGGLSNQPQHF. CDR3 in DNA: TGTGCCAGCTCACTGGGACTCGGGGGTCTAAGCAATCAGCCCCAGCATTTT.

The chain uses TRBV7-9 and TRBJ2-7, with D possibly called TRBD1 or TRBD2 (5 bases each). The CDR3 covers 14 residues. Looked up from germline, CDR1 is SEHNR and CDR2 is FQNEAQ (reference sequence). The V end was cut by 5 bases, the J end by 4 bases, with 15 bases between. The CDR3 spells CASSGEGWRYEQYF. For the CDR3, the DNA is TGTGCCAGCAGCGGAGAGGGGTGGAGGTACGAGCAGTACTTC.

J is TRBJ2-7 and V is TRBV27; D tentatively fits TRBD1 or TRBD2 (5 bases each). CDR3 length: 16 residues. Trimming cost V 1 base and J 0 bases, with 13 bases left between them. Germline CDR1 MNHEY, CDR2 SMNVEV (reference sequence). CDR3 in amino acids: CASSLYAGTSSYEQYF. The CDR3 bases are TGTGCCAGCAGTTTATATGCCGGGACCAGCTCCTACGAGCAGTACTTC.

The genes are TRBV2 and TRBJ2-2; TRBD1 agrees at 9 bases. The J segment lost 5 bases and the V segment lost 6 bases, leaving 10 bases of the junction unmatched. CDR1 is SNHLY and CDR2 is FYNNEI in the germline V gene. The length of the CDR3 is 16 residues. CDR3 sequence reads: CASSAGQGLRTGELFF. CDR3 nucleotide sequence: TGTGCCAGCAGCGCGGGACAGGGTCTGAGAACCGGGGAGCTGTTTTTT.

Relative to its sample, this clone is medium-sized. V gene TRBV6-1 combines with J gene TRBJ1-4, with TRBD1 matching over 11 bases. CDR1 MNHNS and CDR2 SASEGT come from the germline V gene. Trimming took 2 bases from V and 7 from J; bases not matched to a gene: 6. This CDR3 is 16 amino acids long. The CDR3 sequence: CASSEMVGTGGEKLFF. The CDR3 bases are TGTGCCAGCAGTGAAATGGTGGGGACAGGGGGTGAAAAACTGTTTTTT.

This clone was found once. This chain connects TRBV28 to TRBJ2-5; 9 bases fit TRBD2. V shed 2 bases, J shed 7 bases, and the junction held 11 bases outside the gene matches. The germline CDR1 and CDR2 sequences are MDHEN and SYDVKM. The CDR3 has 16 residues. As DNA, the CDR3 is TGTGCCAGCAGTTTAGGGCTAGCGGGGTTGCAGGGGACCCAGTACTTC. Its translation: CASSLGLAGLQGTQYF.

This chain connects TRBV19 to TRBJ1-2; a possible D gene is TRBD1 (5 bases). The CDR3 contains 14 residues. CDR1 is LNHDA, CDR2 SQIVND, per germline (reference sequence). Trimming cost V 7 bases and J 7 bases, with 19 bases left between them. CDR3 sequence (DNA): TGTGCCAGTACTGGGTGGGACGGACCTATTGGCTACACCTTC. This gives the protein CASTGWDGPIGYTF.

In this sample, this clone turned up once. This chain joins TRBV6-1 and TRBJ1-2; D is possibly TRBD1 (5 bases). The CDR3 runs 14 residues. V was clipped by 2 bases and J by 6 bases, with 13 bases between them. The germline V gene has CDR1 MNHNS and CDR2 SASEGT. As DNA, the CDR3 is TGTGCCAGCAGTGAACTTAGGGGCGCCGATGGCTACACCTTC. Translated, it gives CASSELRGADGYTF.

V usage is TRBV6-4 and J usage is TRBJ2-2; possible D gene TRBD2, 5 bases. CDR1 is MRHNA, CDR2 SNTAGT, per germline. The V end was cut by 4 bases, the J end by 5 bases, with 11 bases between. The CDR3 contains 14 residues. The CDR3 sequence is CASSAGIETGELFF. For the CDR3, the DNA is TGTGCCAGCAGTGCCGGGATAGAGACCGGGGAGCTGTTTTTT.